Below are 25 T cell receptor beta chains sequenced from a single sample in a study of technical replicates of blood from several donors. Clones were sequenced by immunoSEQ multiplex PCR, and TCRdb holds only the in-frame ones, with some missing. The data contain around 90,000 clones, around 94% of them singletons. What was sequenced was T cells isolated from PBMCs. The receptors derive from a human donor in good health.

The chain recombines TRBV5-8 with TRBJ1-1; 8 bases match TRBD1. J gave up 4 bases and V 4 bases, and 3 bases lay outside the gene matches. This CDR3 is 13 amino acids long. The germline V gene has CDR1 SGHTS and CDR2 YDEGEE. CDR3 protein: CASSLDRGTEAFF. The CDR3 nucleotides read TGTGCCAGCAGCCTTGACAGGGGCACTGAAGCTTTCTTT. The variable domain in full, completed from reference TRBV5-8 and TRBJ1-1, reads EAGVTQSPTHLIKTRGQQATLRCSPISGHTSVYWYQQALGLGLQFLLWYDEGEERNRGNFPPRFSGRQFPNYSSELNVNALELEDSALYLCASSLDRGTEAFFGQGTRLTVV.

This chain uses TRBV27 with TRBJ2-7; 9 positions match TRBD2. The CDR3 spans 14 residues. Trimming removed 4 bases from V and 2 bases from J; junction bases left unmatched: 3. CDR1 and CDR2 (germline): MNHEY, SMNVEV (reference sequence). For the CDR3, the DNA is TGTGCCAGCAGTTCAGTAGCGGGAGCCTACGAGCAGTACTTC. This gives the protein CASSSVAGAYEQYF.

The rearrangement joins TRBV29-1 to TRBJ1-1, with D uncertain. V was cut by 7 bases and J by 3 bases, with 15 bases left in between. The CDR3 loop spans 13 amino acids. CDR1 is SQVTM, CDR2 ANQGSEA, per germline. The CDR3 DNA follows: TGCAGCGCTGTTAGAGGCCTGGACACTGAAGCTTTCTTT. Its protein product is CSAVRGLDTEAFF.

This chain uses TRBV6-5 with TRBJ2-1, with 13 bases fitting TRBD2. The CDR3 is made up of 16 amino acids. The V segment lost 4 bases and the J segment 1 base; nucleotides outside the gene matches: 1. Germline assignment: CDR1 MNHEY and CDR2 SVGAGI. DNA for the CDR3: TGTGCCAGCAGTTCGACTAGCGGGAGGTCCTACAATGAGCAGTTCTTC. This sequence encodes CASSSTSGRSYNEQFF.

This sequence joins TRBV27 and TRBJ2-7; 11 bases fit TRBD2. Germline-derived CDR1 and CDR2 are MNHEY and SMNVEV (reference sequence). This CDR3 region has 15 residues. The V segment lost 2 bases and the J segment 8 bases; nucleotides outside the gene matches: 8. In nucleotides, the CDR3 is TGTGCCAGCAGTTTAACGGGGACTAGCGGAGACAAGCAGTACTTC. Translating it yields CASSLTGTSGDKQYF.

This clone was detected only once. The chain joins TRBV30 to TRBJ1-2, with a possible D match to TRBD1 (5 bases). The CDR3 runs to 14 residues. Germline V gene data show CDR1 as GTSNPN and CDR2 as SVGIG (reference sequence). V lost 0 bases and J lost 6, with 14 bases in between. CDR3 loop: CAWSVRQGRDGYTF. CDR3 in DNA: TGTGCCTGGAGTGTACGGCAGGGCCGGGATGGCTACACCTTC.

This clone was recorded only once. The rearrangement links TRBV10-3 to TRBJ1-5, with TRBD1 identical over 7 bases. The CDR3 extends over 16 amino acids. Germline CDR1 and CDR2: ENHRY and SYGVKD. With V trimmed by 0 bases and J by 2 bases, 4 bases remained unmatched. CDR3 in amino acids: CAISESQGVGNQPQHF. Written as DNA, the CDR3 is TGTGCCATCAGTGAGTCGCAGGGGGTGGGCAATCAGCCCCAGCATTTT.

V usage is TRBV19 and J usage is TRBJ2-1, with D perhaps matching TRBD1 (6 bases). The ends were cut back, 6 bases at V and 10 bases at J, with 16 bases in the middle. Germline V gives CDR1 LNHDA, CDR2 SQIVND (reference sequence). CDR3 length: 13 residues. CDR3 DNA: TGTGCCAGTAGCCTTCCAGGGGCGCCCGAGCAGTTCTTC. This encodes CASSLPGAPEQFF.

The chain is built from TRBV7-9 and TRBJ2-3, with 8 positions matching TRBD2. V trimming: 1 base; J trimming: 14 bases; junction bases outside the gene matches: 11. Germline CDR1 and CDR2: SEHNR and FQNEAQ (reference sequence). The CDR3 spans 14 residues. The CDR3 region is CASSLVGETSARYF. DNA for the CDR3: TGTGCCAGCAGCTTAGTCGGAGAGACTAGCGCCAGGTATTTT.

The chain combines TRBV4-2 with TRBJ2-2; no definite D call. Germline V gene lookup returns CDR1 LGHNA and CDR2 YNFKEQ. The CDR3 sequence is 12 residues long. Trimming took off 8 bases at V and 5 bases at J, with 9 bases between the two ends. The CDR3 reads CASSFGTGELFF. In DNA form, the CDR3 reads TGTGCCAGCTCCTTCGGGACCGGGGAGCTGTTTTTT.

The chain is built from TRBV7-8 and TRBJ1-2; tentative D call: TRBD1 (5 bases). This CDR3 comprises 15 residues. Germline CDR1 SGHVS, CDR2 FQNEAQ. Trimming took 4 bases from V and 2 from J, leaving 14 bases between them. The CDR3 sequence is CASSSERTTNYGYTF. DNA of the CDR3: TGTGCCAGCAGCTCAGAAAGGACAACCAACTATGGCTACACCTTC.

The chain has TRBV29-1 and TRBJ1-4; TRBD1 might be the D (6 bases). Trimming left V 4 bases short and J 6 bases short, with 15 bases between. The germline CDR1 and CDR2 sequences are SQVTM and ANQGSEA. This CDR3 has 14 residues. The CDR3 coding sequence is TGCAGCGTTGTAGGGGGGGGAAATGATGAAAAACTGTTTTTT. Amino acids: CSVVGGGNDEKLFF.

This sequence joins TRBV30 and TRBJ2-7, with 7 bases fitting TRBD1. Per germline, CDR1 GTSNPN and CDR2 SVGIG (reference sequence). The J segment lost 2 bases and the V segment lost 8 bases, leaving 6 bases of the junction unmatched. This CDR3 has 12 amino acids. CDR3 in amino acids: CAGRDSPYEQYF. In DNA, the CDR3 is TGTGCCGGCCGGGACAGCCCCTACGAGCAGTACTTC.

V and J are TRBV19 and TRBJ2-2; TRBD2 matches 8 bases. Germline loops: CDR1 LNHDA, CDR2 SQIVND (reference sequence). V was pared by 3 bases and J by 7 bases, with 7 bases of the junction left unmatched. The CDR3 has 15 residues. This chain's CDR3 is CASSIGTRLHGELFF. CDR3 DNA: TGTGCCAGTAGTATCGGGACTAGACTGCACGGGGAGCTGTTTTTT.

This clone was observed once. This chain uses TRBV10-3 with TRBJ2-2, with a possible D match to TRBD2 (6 bases). Looked up from germline, CDR1 is ENHRY and CDR2 is SYGVKD. V was clipped by 9 bases and J by 6 bases, with 14 bases between them. This CDR3 is built from 13 residues. This CDR3 reads CAITGLIPGELFF. The CDR3 DNA follows: TGTGCCATAACGGGACTCATCCCCGGGGAGCTGTTTTTT.

This chain links TRBV27 with TRBJ2-4; weak D call: TRBD1 (5 bases). The CDR3 contains 14 residues. In germline, CDR1 is MNHEY, CDR2 SMNVEV (reference sequence). V was pared by 7 bases and J by 8 bases, with 18 bases between. The CDR3 DNA reads TGTGCCAGCAAATTATTAGGCAGGGCGGACATTCAGTACTTC. This gives the protein CASKLLGRADIQYF.

The chain has TRBV28 and TRBJ2-3; D gene unclear. V lost 2 bases and J 2 bases, leaving 8 bases between the germline ends. CDR3 length: 14 residues. Germline CDR1 is MDHEN and CDR2 is SYDVKM. CDR3 loop: CASSLRQITDTQYF. DNA for the CDR3: TGTGCCAGCAGTTTACGCCAGATCACAGATACGCAGTATTTT.

The CDR3 sequence is CASRGTGRWQPQHF. The CDR3 DNA reads as TGTGCCAGCAGAGGGACAGGGCGTTGGCAGCCCCAGCATTTT. The chain combines TRBV6-5 with TRBJ1-5, with 9 bases matching TRBD1. Unmatched junction bases numbered 7, after V lost 6 bases and J lost 7 bases. Germline-derived CDR1 and CDR2 are MNHEY and SVGAGI. The CDR3 is 14 amino acids.

The chain recombines TRBV30 with TRBJ1-3, with 7 bases identical to TRBD1. The trim removed 0 bases at V and 0 bases at J, leaving 8 bases unmatched. Germline V gene lookup returns CDR1 GTSNPN and CDR2 SVGIG (reference sequence). CDR3 length: 17 residues. For the CDR3, the DNA is TGTGCCTGGAGTGTACGGGTGGCAGGGGGCTCTGGAAACACCATATATTTT. Protein product: CAWSVRVAGGSGNTIYF.

This rearrangement joins TRBV27 to TRBJ1-5, with no clear D. Trimming removed 5 bases at V and 1 base at J, with 6 bases between. Germline assignment: CDR1 MNHEY and CDR2 SMNVEV (reference sequence). The CDR3 totals 13 residues. Here the CDR3 DNA reads TGTGCCAGCAGTATGGGCAGCAATCAGCCCCAGCATTTT. This codes for CASSMGSNQPQHF.

This chain links TRBV7-9 with TRBJ2-5; D is perhaps TRBD1 (6 bases). V lost 8 bases, J lost 7 bases, and 23 bases lay in between. The CDR3 is 15 residues long. Germline V gives CDR1 SEHNR, CDR2 FQNEAQ (reference sequence). The CDR3 DNA is TGTGCCAGCTCCTCCTCCGGGACGGACAGAGGGACCCAGTACTTC. Protein product: CASSSSGTDRGTQYF.

The chain couples TRBV7-2 to TRBJ2-7; 10 nucleotides agree with TRBD1. V lost 2 bases to trimming and J lost 0 bases; unmatched junction nucleotides: 4. The germline gives CDR1 SGHTA, CDR2 FQGNSA. The CDR3 covers 16 residues. The CDR3 loop is CASSLFGTGASYEQYF. CDR3 coding DNA: TGTGCCAGCAGCTTATTCGGGACAGGGGCCTCCTACGAGCAGTACTTC.

J is TRBJ2-6 and V is TRBV7-2; tentatively, D is TRBD1 (5 bases). The CDR3 is 18 residues long. V shed 4 bases and J shed 5 bases, with 21 bases lying between them. In germline, CDR1 is SGHTA, CDR2 FQGNSA. CDR3 sequence: CASSWTMRRQSRANVLTF. The CDR3, as DNA: TGTGCCAGCAGCTGGACAATGAGACGACAAAGTCGGGCCAACGTCCTGACTTTC.

The J gene is TRBJ2-5, the V gene TRBV5-1; 16 bases agree with TRBD2. Germline CDR1 and CDR2: SGHRS and YFSETQ. The CDR3 consists of 17 residues. The J segment lost 2 bases and the V segment lost 4 bases, leaving 5 bases of the junction unmatched. DNA for the CDR3: TGCGCCAGCAGCCCGCCGGGACTAGCGGGAGGGCAAGAGACCCAGTACTTC. It specifies CASSPPGLAGGQETQYF.

V gene TRBV7-9 combines with J gene TRBJ2-1; weak D call: TRBD2 (5 bases). The CDR3 is made up of 12 amino acids. The V and J ends lost 5 bases and 10 bases respectively, with 12 bases between them. Germline-derived CDR1 and CDR2 are SEHNR and FQNEAQ (reference sequence). As DNA, the CDR3 is TGTGCCAGCAGCCCCGATCCGGGGGAGCAGTTCTTC. This translates into CASSPDPGEQFF.